This is a list of T cell receptor beta chains from one sample in a study of OX40 agonist ivuxolimab in advanced cancers. Profiling relied on immunoSEQ multiplex PCR, and the TCRdb table lists in-frame clones only, not all of them. Of 43,000 or so clones listed, roughly 90% were seen once; the top ten hold less than 1.3%. The material was CD4+ or CD8+ T cells sorted from blood, obtained in a trial of the OX40 agonist ivuxolimab. The source is an adult with an advanced solid tumor such as melanoma, head and neck, liver or kidney cancer. The CDR3 runs from the conserved cysteine through the conserved F or W. A D gene is named only where the DNA matches it firmly. Part of the rows lack a size; the others show once, few, many or a class for expanded clones.

clone_size: -; d_call: -; j_call: TRBJ1-2; v_call: TRBV11-2; cdr3_nt: TGTGCCAGCAGCCCCGGGACTTCTTATGGCTACACCTTC; cdr3_aa: CASSPGTSYGYTF
clone_size: -; d_call: -; j_call: TRBJ2-7; v_call: TRBV7-9; cdr3_nt: TGTGCCAGCAGCCCTCGAGCGATCGGCGAGCAGTACTTC; cdr3_aa: CASSPRAIGEQYF
clone_size: -; d_call: -; j_call: TRBJ2-3; v_call: TRBV5-1; cdr3_nt: TGCGCCAGCAGCTTGGACTCACCTACAGATACGCAGTATTTT; cdr3_aa: CASSLDSPTDTQYF
clone_size: -; d_call: -; j_call: TRBJ2-5; v_call: TRBV19; cdr3_nt: TGTGCCAGTAGTATAGATAAAGGACCTCAAGAGACCCAGTACTTC; cdr3_aa: CASSIDKGPQETQYF
clone_size: once; d_call: -; j_call: TRBJ2-3; v_call: TRBV11-2; cdr3_nt: TGTGCCAGCAGCTTAGTCCTATACACAGATACGCAGTATTTT; cdr3_aa: CASSLVLYTDTQYF
clone_size: -; d_call: TRBD1; j_call: TRBJ2-6; v_call: TRBV7-9; cdr3_nt: TGTGCCAGCAGCTTAGTATCAGGGGGCCTTTATTCTGGGGCCAACGTCCTGACTTTC; cdr3_aa: CASSLVSGGLYSGANVLTF
clone_size: -; d_call: TRBD1; j_call: TRBJ2-1; v_call: TRBV5-1; cdr3_nt: TGCGCCAGCAGCCCAGAGGGACAGAGCTCCTACAATGAGCAGTTCTTC; cdr3_aa: CASSPEGQSSYNEQFF
clone_size: -; d_call: TRBD1; j_call: TRBJ1-2; v_call: TRBV28; cdr3_nt: TGTGCCAGCAGTTATAGACAGGGCAACTATGGCTACACCTTC; cdr3_aa: CASSYRQGNYGYTF
clone_size: -; d_call: -; j_call: TRBJ2-3; v_call: TRBV7-2; cdr3_nt: TGTGCCAGCAGCCCCTGGGCCGGTAACCCAGATACGCAGTATTTT; cdr3_aa: CASSPWAGNPDTQYF
clone_size: -; d_call: -; j_call: TRBJ2-2; v_call: TRBV10-3; cdr3_nt: TGTGCCATCACCCCTGAAGGCGGGGAGCTGTTTTTT; cdr3_aa: CAITPEGGELFF
clone_size: -; d_call: -; j_call: TRBJ1-5; v_call: TRBV4-1; cdr3_nt: TGCGCCAGCAGCCAAGAAGGCGCGGGCAATCAGCCCCAGCATTTT; cdr3_aa: CASSQEGAGNQPQHF
clone_size: few; d_call: -; j_call: TRBJ1-1; v_call: TRBV7-2; cdr3_nt: TGTGCCAGTTCTCGGTATGGGGTTGAAGCTTTCTTT; cdr3_aa: CASSRYGVEAFF
clone_size: -; d_call: -; j_call: TRBJ2-3; v_call: TRBV6-4; cdr3_nt: TGTGCCAGCAGTGCCCAGTCAAGCACAGATACGCAGTATTTT; cdr3_aa: CASSAQSSTDTQYF
clone_size: once; d_call: -; j_call: TRBJ1-1; v_call: TRBV27; cdr3_nt: TGTGCCAGCAGAGCTAACGTGGGGCAGCGGAACACTGAAGCTTTCTTT; cdr3_aa: CASRANVGQRNTEAFF
clone_size: -; d_call: -; j_call: TRBJ2-1; v_call: TRBV29-1; cdr3_nt: TGCAGCGTTGCGGGGCACAATGAGCAGTTCTTC; cdr3_aa: CSVAGHNEQFF
clone_size: -; d_call: TRBD1; j_call: TRBJ2-2; v_call: TRBV5-6; cdr3_nt: TGTGCCAGCAGCCTGACAGGGAAACCCACGAACACCGGGGAGCTGTTTTTT; cdr3_aa: CASSLTGKPTNTGELFF
clone_size: once; d_call: -; j_call: TRBJ2-7; v_call: TRBV7-2; cdr3_nt: TGTGCCAGCAGCTTAGGAAGGGGGTTTGAGCAGTACTTC; cdr3_aa: CASSLGRGFEQYF
clone_size: -; d_call: -; j_call: TRBJ1-1; v_call: TRBV11-3; cdr3_nt: TGTGCCAGCAGCCAGGGACACGCGTTCACTGAAGCTTTCTTT; cdr3_aa: CASSQGHAFTEAFF
clone_size: -; d_call: TRBD1; j_call: TRBJ2-1; v_call: TRBV28; cdr3_nt: TGTGCCAGCAGTTTAGGGACAGGGCACAATGAGCAGTTCTTC; cdr3_aa: CASSLGTGHNEQFF
clone_size: -; d_call: -; j_call: TRBJ1-2; v_call: TRBV7-5; cdr3_nt: TGTGCCAGCAGCTTCACCGAAGGGAGTGGCTACACCTTC; cdr3_aa: CASSFTEGSGYTF
clone_size: -; d_call: -; j_call: TRBJ2-4; v_call: TRBV4-3; cdr3_nt: TGCGCCAGCAGCCAAGCAGGGAAGGCCAAAAACATTCAGTACTTC; cdr3_aa: CASSQAGKAKNIQYF
clone_size: once; d_call: -; j_call: TRBJ2-7; v_call: TRBV9; cdr3_nt: TGTGCCAGCAGCGCCCGGGGCAGCCAGGGGGGGGAGCAGTACTTC; cdr3_aa: CASSARGSQGGEQYF
clone_size: -; d_call: -; j_call: TRBJ2-5; v_call: TRBV6-5; cdr3_nt: TGTGCCAGCGGGAGAGATCGGGAGACCCAGTACTTC; cdr3_aa: CASGRDRETQYF
clone_size: -; d_call: -; j_call: TRBJ1-2; v_call: TRBV27; cdr3_nt: TGTGCCAGCAGTTCGAACAGGTTCTATGGCTACACCTTC; cdr3_aa: CASSSNRFYGYTF
clone_size: few; d_call: -; j_call: TRBJ2-5; v_call: TRBV2; cdr3_nt: TGTGCCAGCACAGGTACAGCCCGGGAGACCCAGTACTTC; cdr3_aa: CASTGTARETQYF
clone_size: -; d_call: -; j_call: TRBJ1-4; v_call: TRBV5-4; cdr3_nt: TGTGCCAGCAGCTTGAGGCAGGGTAAACTGTTTTTT; cdr3_aa: CASSLRQGKLFF
clone_size: once; d_call: TRBD1; j_call: TRBJ2-5; v_call: TRBV11-3; cdr3_nt: TGTGCCAGCAGCGGGGGACAGGGTTGGGAGACCCAGTACTTC; cdr3_aa: CASSGGQGWETQYF
clone_size: -; d_call: TRBD1; j_call: TRBJ2-7; v_call: TRBV6-5; cdr3_nt: TGTGCCAGCACCAAAGAGGACAGGGTCACCTACGAGCAGTACTTC; cdr3_aa: CASTKEDRVTYEQYF
clone_size: -; d_call: -; j_call: TRBJ1-2; v_call: TRBV5-6; cdr3_nt: TGTGCCAGCAGCTGGGCAAATGGCTACACCTTC; cdr3_aa: CASSWANGYTF
clone_size: once; d_call: TRBD2; j_call: TRBJ2-1; v_call: TRBV10-3; cdr3_nt: TGTGCCATCGGACTAGCGGGAGTTGATGAGCAGTTCTTC; cdr3_aa: CAIGLAGVDEQFF
clone_size: -; d_call: TRBD1; j_call: TRBJ2-5; v_call: TRBV2; cdr3_nt: TGTGCCAGCAGTGAAAGGACAGGTAGACAAGAGACCCAGTACTTC; cdr3_aa: CASSERTGRQETQYF
clone_size: -; d_call: -; j_call: TRBJ1-2; v_call: TRBV5-4; cdr3_nt: TGTGCCAGCAGCGATCATGTCAGATATGGCTACACCTTC; cdr3_aa: CASSDHVRYGYTF
clone_size: -; d_call: TRBD2; j_call: TRBJ2-3; v_call: TRBV4-3; cdr3_nt: TGCGCCAGCAGCCCCAGCGGGAGCATCACAGATACGCAGTATTTT; cdr3_aa: CASSPSGSITDTQYF
clone_size: -; d_call: -; j_call: TRBJ1-2; v_call: TRBV19; cdr3_nt: TGTGCCAGTAGTACCGACAGGAACCTACCGCGTGGCTACACCTTC; cdr3_aa: CASSTDRNLPRGYTF
clone_size: -; d_call: TRBD1; j_call: TRBJ2-5; v_call: TRBV18; cdr3_nt: TGTGCCAGCTCACCAAAAAGGGGGCTGCAAGAGACCCAGTACTTC; cdr3_aa: CASSPKRGLQETQYF
clone_size: -; d_call: TRBD2; j_call: TRBJ2-6; v_call: TRBV7-2; cdr3_nt: TGTGCCAGCAGCTTTAGGGTAGCGGGGGGCTCTGGGGCCAACGTCCTGACTTTC; cdr3_aa: CASSFRVAGGSGANVLTF
clone_size: once; d_call: TRBD1; j_call: TRBJ2-1; v_call: TRBV11-3; cdr3_nt: TGTGCCAGCAGCCCCCAACAGGGGCAGGAGAACAATGAGCAGTTCTTC; cdr3_aa: CASSPQQGQENNEQFF
clone_size: once; d_call: TRBD2; j_call: TRBJ2-7; v_call: TRBV18; cdr3_nt: TGTGCCAGCTCACGACTAGCGGGAAACGAGCAGTACTTC; cdr3_aa: CASSRLAGNEQYF
clone_size: -; d_call: -; j_call: TRBJ2-5; v_call: TRBV28; cdr3_nt: TGTGCCAGCAGTTTACTGGGGGCGGACCAAGAGACCCAGTACTTC; cdr3_aa: CASSLLGADQETQYF
clone_size: -; d_call: TRBD2; j_call: TRBJ2-1; v_call: TRBV7-2; cdr3_nt: TGTGCCAGCAGCTTAGGGACTAGCGGGACTTGGAATGAGCAGTTCTTC; cdr3_aa: CASSLGTSGTWNEQFF
clone_size: -; d_call: TRBD2; j_call: TRBJ2-5; v_call: TRBV7-2; cdr3_nt: TGTGCCAGCAGCCCCTCCGGGACTAGCGCGGAGACCCAGTACTTC; cdr3_aa: CASSPSGTSAETQYF
clone_size: -; d_call: -; j_call: TRBJ2-1; v_call: TRBV4-3; cdr3_nt: TGCGCCAGCAGCCAAGAAGATTACTCCTACAATGAGCAGTTCTTC; cdr3_aa: CASSQEDYSYNEQFF
clone_size: once; d_call: TRBD2; j_call: TRBJ2-1; v_call: TRBV2; cdr3_nt: TGTGCCAGCAGTCGAGGACTAGCGGGAAATGAGCAGTTCTTC; cdr3_aa: CASSRGLAGNEQFF
clone_size: -; d_call: -; j_call: TRBJ1-2; v_call: TRBV29-1; cdr3_nt: TGCAGCGGGGAGGAGGATGGCTACACCTTC; cdr3_aa: CSGEEDGYTF
clone_size: -; d_call: -; j_call: TRBJ2-7; v_call: TRBV5-6; cdr3_nt: TGTGCCAGTCAATCCGGGCGTCGGGACATCGAGCAGTACTTC; cdr3_aa: CASQSGRRDIEQYF
clone_size: -; d_call: -; j_call: TRBJ2-2; v_call: TRBV6-5; cdr3_nt: -; cdr3_aa: CASSTSSDNTGELFF
clone_size: -; d_call: -; j_call: TRBJ1-1; v_call: TRBV7-2; cdr3_nt: TGTGCCAGCAGCTTAGAAGGGGAAGCTTTCTTT; cdr3_aa: CASSLEGEAFF
clone_size: -; d_call: -; j_call: TRBJ2-5; v_call: TRBV20-1; cdr3_nt: TGCAGTGCTGGGCGAGAGACCCAGTACTTC; cdr3_aa: CSAGRETQYF
clone_size: -; d_call: -; j_call: TRBJ1-1; v_call: TRBV18; cdr3_nt: TGTGCCAGCTCACTAGACGGGGACGGGACTGAAGCTTTCTTT; cdr3_aa: CASSLDGDGTEAFF
clone_size: -; d_call: -; j_call: TRBJ1-1; v_call: TRBV29-1; cdr3_nt: TGCAGCGTTGTTAATGGTTGGACCACTAACCTGGGCACTGAAGCTTTCTTT; cdr3_aa: CSVVNGWTTNLGTEAFF
clone_size: -; d_call: TRBD2; j_call: TRBJ2-3; v_call: TRBV7-3; cdr3_nt: TGTGCCAGCAGCAGGACTAGCGGGAACTCGGCTACGCAGTATTTT; cdr3_aa: CASSRTSGNSATQYF
clone_size: -; d_call: TRBD1; j_call: TRBJ1-1; v_call: TRBV6-1; cdr3_nt: TGTGCCAGCAGTCCAGGGGGCCGGACTGAAGCTTTCTTT; cdr3_aa: CASSPGGRTEAFF